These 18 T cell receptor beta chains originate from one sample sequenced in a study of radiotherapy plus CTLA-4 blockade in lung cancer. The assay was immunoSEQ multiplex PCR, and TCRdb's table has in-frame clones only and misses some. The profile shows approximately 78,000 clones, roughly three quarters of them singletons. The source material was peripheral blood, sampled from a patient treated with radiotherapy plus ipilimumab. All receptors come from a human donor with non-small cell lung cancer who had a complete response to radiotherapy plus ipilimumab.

CDR3 nucleotide sequence: TGTGCCAGCAGCTTGGGGACAGGGTCGGAAGAGACCCAGTACTTC. It specifies CASSLGTGSEETQYF. The chain combines TRBV11-3 with TRBJ2-5; 9 bases agree with TRBD1. CDR3 length: 15 residues. In germline, CDR1 is SGHNT, CDR2 YENEEA. V was clipped by 3 bases and J by 3 bases; unmatched bases: 5.

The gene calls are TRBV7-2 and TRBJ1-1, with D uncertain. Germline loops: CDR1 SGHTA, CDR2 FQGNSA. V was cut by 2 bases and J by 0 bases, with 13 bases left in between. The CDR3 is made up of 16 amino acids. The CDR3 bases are TGTGCCAGCAGCTTAAAGGCGGTCCAACTGAACACTGAAGCTTTCTTT. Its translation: CASSLKAVQLNTEAFF. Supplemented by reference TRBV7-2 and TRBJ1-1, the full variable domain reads GAGVSQSPSNKVTEKGKDVELRCDPISGHTALYWYRQSLGQGLEFLIYFQGNSAPDKSGLPSDRFSAERTGGSVSTLTIQRTQQEDSAVYLCASSLKAVQLNTEAFFGQGTRLTVV.

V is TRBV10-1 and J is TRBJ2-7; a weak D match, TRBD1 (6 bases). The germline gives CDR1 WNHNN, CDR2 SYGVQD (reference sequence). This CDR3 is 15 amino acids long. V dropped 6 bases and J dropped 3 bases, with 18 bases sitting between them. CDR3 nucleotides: TGCGCCAGCAGCGAAACAGGGCAGTTAAGCTACGAGCAGTACGTC. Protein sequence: CASSETGQLSYEQYV.

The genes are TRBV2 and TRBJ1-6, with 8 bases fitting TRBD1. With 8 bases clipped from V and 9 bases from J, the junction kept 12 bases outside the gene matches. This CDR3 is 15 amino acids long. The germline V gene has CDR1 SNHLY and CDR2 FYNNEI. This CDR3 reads CASAREGTGGSPLHF. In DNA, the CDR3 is TGTGCCAGCGCCAGGGAAGGGACAGGTGGTTCACCCCTCCACTTT.

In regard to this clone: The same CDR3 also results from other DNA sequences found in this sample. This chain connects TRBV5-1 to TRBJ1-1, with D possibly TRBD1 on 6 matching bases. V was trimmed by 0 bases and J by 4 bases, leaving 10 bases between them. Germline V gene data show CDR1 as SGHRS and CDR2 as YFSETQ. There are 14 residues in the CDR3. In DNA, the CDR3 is TGCGCCAGCAGCTTGGAGGGGGGAGGCACTGAAGCTTTCTTT. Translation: CASSLEGGGTEAFF.

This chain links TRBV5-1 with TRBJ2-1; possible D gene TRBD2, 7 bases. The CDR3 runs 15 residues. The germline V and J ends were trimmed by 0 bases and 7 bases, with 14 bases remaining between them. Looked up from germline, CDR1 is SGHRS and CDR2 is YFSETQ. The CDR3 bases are TGCGCCAGCAGCTTGGTGGGCGGGGGCCTGAATGAGCAGTTCTTC. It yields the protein CASSLVGGGLNEQFF.

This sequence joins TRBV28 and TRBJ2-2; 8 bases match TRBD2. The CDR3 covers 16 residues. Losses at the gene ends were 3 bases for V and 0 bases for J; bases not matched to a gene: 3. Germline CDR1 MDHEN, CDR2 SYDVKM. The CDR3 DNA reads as TGTGCCAGCAGTTTTAGCGGGATCCCGAACACCGGGGAGCTGTTTTTT. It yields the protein CASSFSGIPNTGELFF.

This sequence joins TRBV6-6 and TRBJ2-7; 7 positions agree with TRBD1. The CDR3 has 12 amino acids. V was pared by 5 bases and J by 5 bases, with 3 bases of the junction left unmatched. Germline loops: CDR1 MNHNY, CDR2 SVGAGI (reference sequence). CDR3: CASSPDRDEQYV. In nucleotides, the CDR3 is TGTGCCAGCAGTCCCGACAGGGACGAGCAGTACGTC.

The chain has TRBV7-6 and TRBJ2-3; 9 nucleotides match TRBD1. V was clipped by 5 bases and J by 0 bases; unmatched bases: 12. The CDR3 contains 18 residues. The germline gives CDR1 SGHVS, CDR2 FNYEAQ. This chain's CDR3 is CASSQKNLQGASTDTQYF. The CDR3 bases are TGTGCCAGCAGCCAAAAGAACTTACAGGGGGCGAGCACAGATACGCAGTATTTT. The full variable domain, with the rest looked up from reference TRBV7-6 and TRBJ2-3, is GAGVSQSPRYKVTKRGQDVALRCDPISGHVSLYWYRQALGQGPEFLTYFNYEAQQDKSGLPNDRFSAERPEGSISTLTIQRTEQRDSAMYRCASSQKNLQGASTDTQYFGPGTRLTVL.

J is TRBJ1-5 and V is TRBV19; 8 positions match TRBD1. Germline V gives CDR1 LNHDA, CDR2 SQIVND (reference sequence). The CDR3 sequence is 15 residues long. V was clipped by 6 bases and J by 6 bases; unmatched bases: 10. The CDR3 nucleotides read TGTGCCAGTAGGGGGGGACAGGTCGGGAGTCAGCCCCAGCATTTT. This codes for CASRGGQVGSQPQHF. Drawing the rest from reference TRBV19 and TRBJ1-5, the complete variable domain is DGGITQSPKYLFRKEGQNVTLSCEQNLNHDAMYWYRQDPGQGLRLIYYSQIVNDFQKGDIAEGYSVSREKKESFPLTVTSAQKNPTAFYLCASRGGQVGSQPQHFGDGTRLSIL.

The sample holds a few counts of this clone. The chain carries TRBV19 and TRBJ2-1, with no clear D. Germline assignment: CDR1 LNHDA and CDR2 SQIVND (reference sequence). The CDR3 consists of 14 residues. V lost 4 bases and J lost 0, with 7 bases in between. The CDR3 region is CASSSFSSYNEQFF. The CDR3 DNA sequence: TGTGCCAGTAGTAGTTTCAGCTCCTACAATGAGCAGTTCTTC. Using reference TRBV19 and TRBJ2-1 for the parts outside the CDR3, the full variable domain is DGGITQSPKYLFRKEGQNVTLSCEQNLNHDAMYWYRQDPGQGLRLIYYSQIVNDFQKGDIAEGYSVSREKKESFPLTVTSAQKNPTAFYLCASSSFSSYNEQFFGPGTRLTVL.

CDR3 nucleotide sequence: TGTGCCAGCAGCTTAGGCCAGGGAGGCGGCAATCAGCCCCAGCATTTT. Amino acids: CASSLGQGGGNQPQHF. The genes are TRBV7-9 and TRBJ1-5, with D perhaps matching TRBD1 (5 bases). This CDR3 is built from 16 residues. V lost 1 base to trimming and J lost 2 bases, with 12 bases between them. From germline, CDR1 is SEHNR and CDR2 FQNEAQ (reference sequence).

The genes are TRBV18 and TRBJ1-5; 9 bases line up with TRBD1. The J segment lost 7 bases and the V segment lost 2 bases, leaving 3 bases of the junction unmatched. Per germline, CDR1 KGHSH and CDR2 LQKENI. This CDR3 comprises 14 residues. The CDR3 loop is CASSPSGQGQPQHF. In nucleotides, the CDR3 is TGTGCCAGCTCACCATCGGGACAGGGACAGCCCCAGCATTTT.

The CDR3 DNA sequence: TGCGCCAGCAGCACTACTAGCGGCACAGATACGCAGTATTTT. It codes for CASSTTSGTDTQYF. The rearrangement joins TRBV5-1 to TRBJ2-3, with 7 bases aligning to TRBD2. Germline V gives CDR1 SGHRS, CDR2 YFSETQ. The CDR3 consists of 14 residues. V dropped 4 bases and J dropped 1; count of bases not matched to a gene: 3. Full variable domain (rest looked up from reference TRBV5-1 and TRBJ2-3): KAGVTQTPRYLIKTRGQQVTLSCSPISGHRSVSWYQQTPGQGLQFLFEYFSETQRNKGNFPGRFSGRQFSNSRSEMNVSTLELGDSALYLCASSTTSGTDTQYFGPGTRLTVL.

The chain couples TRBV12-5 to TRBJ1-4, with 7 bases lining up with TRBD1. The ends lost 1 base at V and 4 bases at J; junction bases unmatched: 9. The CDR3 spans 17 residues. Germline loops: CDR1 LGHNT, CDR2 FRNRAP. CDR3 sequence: CASGLARDSTINEKLFF. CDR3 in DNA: TGTGCTAGTGGTTTGGCTAGGGACAGCACTATTAATGAAAAACTGTTTTTT.

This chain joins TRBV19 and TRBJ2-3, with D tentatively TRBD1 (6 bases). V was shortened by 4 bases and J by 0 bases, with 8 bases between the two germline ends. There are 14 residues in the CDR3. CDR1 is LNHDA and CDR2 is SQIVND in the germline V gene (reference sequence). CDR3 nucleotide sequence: TGTGCCAGTAGTACAGGGGCTAGCACAGATACGCAGTATTTT. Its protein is CASSTGASTDTQYF.

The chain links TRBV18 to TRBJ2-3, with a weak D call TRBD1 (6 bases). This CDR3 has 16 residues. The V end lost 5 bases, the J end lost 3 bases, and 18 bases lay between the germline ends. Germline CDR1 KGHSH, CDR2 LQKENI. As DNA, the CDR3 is TGTGCCAGCTCATCGCTCACAGGGAAAGGGACAGATACGCAGTATTTT. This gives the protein CASSSLTGKGTDTQYF.

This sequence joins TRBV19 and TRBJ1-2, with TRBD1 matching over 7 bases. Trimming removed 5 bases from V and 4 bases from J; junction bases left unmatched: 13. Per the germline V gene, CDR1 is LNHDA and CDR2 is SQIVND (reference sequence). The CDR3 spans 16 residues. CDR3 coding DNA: TGTGCCAGTAGTGATTTCGCCGGGACAGAAGTCTATGGCTACACCTTC. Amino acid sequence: CASSDFAGTEVYGYTF.